In its sample, the clone carrying this TCR beta chain was seen once. As yet, its antigen is unknown. These data are taken from a study of T cell responses to AZD1222 COVID-19 vaccine. Overall study: Pooling of second doses given at about 4 or about 12 weeks was done.

Sequenced by immunoSEQ multiplex PCR; TCRdb stores in-frame clones only, minus some. The profile shows around 140,000 clones, 90% to 95% of them singletons. Study-level findings and limits: Following two doses of AZD1222, Spike-specific TCR breadth and depth rose. The study found vaccine-associated CD4 TCRs spanning spike, dominant at 160-218 and 743-854.

Germline V gene lookup returns CDR1 LNHDA and CDR2 SQIVND (reference sequence). Deletions cut 11 bases from V and 3 bases from J, with 13 bases between. The CDR3 sequence is 12 residues long. The receptor comes from an adult in good health. The sequencing used peripheral blood, collected on day 0 of AZD1222 vaccination. The V gene is TRBV19, the J gene TRBJ1-2, with no clear D. CDR3 in DNA: TGTGCCTCTAAACCTGGAGACTATGGCTACACCTTC. Protein: CASKPGDYGYTF.